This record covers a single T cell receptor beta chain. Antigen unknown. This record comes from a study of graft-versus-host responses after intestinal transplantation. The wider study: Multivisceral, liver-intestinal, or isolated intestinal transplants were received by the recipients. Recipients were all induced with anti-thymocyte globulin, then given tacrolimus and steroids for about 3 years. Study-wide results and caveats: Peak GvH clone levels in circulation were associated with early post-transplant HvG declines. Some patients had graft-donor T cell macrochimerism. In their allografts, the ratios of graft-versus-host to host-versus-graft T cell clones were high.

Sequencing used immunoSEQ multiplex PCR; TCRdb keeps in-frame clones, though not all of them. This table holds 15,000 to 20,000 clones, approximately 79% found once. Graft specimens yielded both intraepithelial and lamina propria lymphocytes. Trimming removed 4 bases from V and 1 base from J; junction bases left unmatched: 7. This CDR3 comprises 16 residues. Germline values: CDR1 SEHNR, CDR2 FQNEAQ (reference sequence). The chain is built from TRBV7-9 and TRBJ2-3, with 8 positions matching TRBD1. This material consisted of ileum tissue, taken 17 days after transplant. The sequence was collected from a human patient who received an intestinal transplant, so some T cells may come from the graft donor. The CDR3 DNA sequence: TGTGCCAGCAGCTCCGACAGGGGCCTAGGCACAGATACGCAGTATTTT. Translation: CASSSDRGLGTDTQYF.